Below, 28 T cell receptor beta chains from the same sample are listed, as sequenced in a study of cytomegalovirus exposure and HLA in healthy donors. Generated by immunoSEQ multiplex PCR, the TCRdb table keeps only in-frame clones and is missing some. The table includes some 110,000 clones, approximately 88% detected once. The sample was PBMCs. These receptors were taken from a man aged 18 to 29 in good health and CMV-seronegative.

The chain is built from TRBV30 and TRBJ2-2; TRBD1 matches at 8 bases. The CDR3 runs to 15 residues. Germline V gene lookup returns CDR1 GTSNPN and CDR2 SVGIG (reference sequence). With 2 bases clipped from V and 2 bases from J, the junction kept 4 bases outside the gene matches. Here the CDR3 DNA reads TGTGCCTGGAGTCTCGGACAGGGAAACACCGGGGAGCTGTTTTTT. Its protein product is CAWSLGQGNTGELFF.

The chain combines TRBV18 with TRBJ1-2, with TRBD1 matching over 9 bases. The CDR3 loop spans 17 amino acids. V shed 3 bases and J 4 bases; nucleotides not matched to a gene: 12. CDR1 and CDR2 (germline): KGHSH, LQKENI. The CDR3 nucleotides read TGTGCCAGCTCACCCGGACAGGGGAAACTGGGGCTCTATGGCTACACCTTC. It encodes CASSPGQGKLGLYGYTF.

V is TRBV11-3 and J is TRBJ1-1, with TRBD1 matching 7 bases. V dropped 2 bases and J dropped 7; count of bases not matched to a gene: 7. This CDR3 spans 14 amino acids. Germline values: CDR1 SGHNT, CDR2 YENEEA. The CDR3 reads CASSLQGGQYEAFF. The CDR3 DNA reads TGTGCCAGCAGCTTACAGGGGGGACAGTATGAAGCTTTCTTT.

The chain couples TRBV14 to TRBJ2-3, with 14 bases aligning to TRBD2. The CDR3 is 16 amino acids. Germline trimming cut 4 bases from V and 6 bases from J; bases unmatched to any gene: 6. Germline assignment: CDR1 SGHDN and CDR2 FVKESK. CDR3 nucleotide sequence: TGTGCCAGCAGCCCGAGACTAGCGGGGGGGTCGGATACGCAGTATTTT. Its protein is CASSPRLAGGSDTQYF.

The chain couples TRBV7-9 to TRBJ1-1; D unclear. Trimming cost V 3 bases and J 1 base, with 21 bases left between them. The CDR3 runs 18 residues. The germline gives CDR1 SEHNR, CDR2 FQNEAQ (reference sequence). This CDR3 reads CASSFRPELKPENTEAFF. CDR3 bases: TGTGCCAGCAGCTTTCGACCCGAACTAAAACCGGAGAACACTGAAGCTTTCTTT.

This clone came up a few times. The chain carries TRBV19 and TRBJ2-2, with TRBD1 matching 9 bases. The CDR3 is 13 amino acids. V gave up 10 bases and J gave up 8 bases; unmatched junction bases: 8. The V gene's germline CDR1 is LNHDA and CDR2 SQIVND (reference sequence). The CDR3 loop reads CATKGQGKGELFF. Written as DNA, the CDR3 is TGTGCCACCAAGGGACAGGGTAAAGGGGAGCTGTTTTTT. The variable domain in full, completed from reference TRBV19 and TRBJ2-2, reads DGGITQSPKYLFRKEGQNVTLSCEQNLNHDAMYWYRQDPGQGLRLIYYSQIVNDFQKGDIAEGYSVSREKKESFPLTVTSAQKNPTAFYLCATKGQGKGELFFGEGSRLTVL.

The chain recombines TRBV9 with TRBJ2-3; 8 bases line up with TRBD2. Germline CDR1 reads SGDLS; CDR2 reads YYNGEE. V lost 2 bases, J lost 0 bases, and 2 bases stayed unmatched. The CDR3 contains 15 residues. The CDR3 DNA reads as TGTGCCAGCAGCGTGAGCGGGGGTAGCACAGATACGCAGTATTTT. Encoded protein: CASSVSGGSTDTQYF.

The V call is TRBV9, the J call TRBJ1-2, with 7 bases lining up with TRBD1. This CDR3 is 12 amino acids long. Germline-derived CDR1 and CDR2 are SGDLS and YYNGEE. Germline trimming cut 3 bases from V and 8 bases from J; bases unmatched to any gene: 4. CDR3 sequence reads: CASSGTGLGYTF. In nucleotides, the CDR3 is TGTGCCAGCAGCGGGACAGGTCTAGGCTACACCTTC.

In this sample, this clone turned up once. V usage is TRBV7-9 and J usage is TRBJ1-3, with unresolved D. Looked up from germline, CDR1 is SEHNR and CDR2 is FQNEAQ (reference sequence). This CDR3 spans 12 amino acids. The ends were cut back, 2 bases at V and 4 bases at J, with 3 bases in the middle. CDR3 nucleotides: TGTGCCAGCAGCTTACAGGGAAACACCATATATTTT. Translation gives CASSLQGNTIYF.

The V and J genes are TRBV19 and TRBJ2-1; 8 nucleotides agree with TRBD2. Germline CDR1 reads LNHDA; CDR2 reads SQIVND (reference sequence). The junction had 13 bases not matched to a gene; V was cut back by 6 bases and J by 6 bases. The CDR3 spans 16 residues. CDR3 in amino acids: CASRTEREYSGNEQFF. The CDR3 nucleotides read TGTGCCAGTAGGACTGAGCGGGAGTATTCGGGCAATGAGCAGTTCTTC.

The rearrangement uses TRBV6-1 and TRBJ1-1, with a weak D call TRBD1 (6 bases). Germline V gene sequence: CDR1 MNHNS, CDR2 SASEGT. V was trimmed by 8 bases and J by 0 bases, leaving 10 bases between them. CDR3 length: 13 amino acids. The chain's CDR3 is CASGGYVNTEAFF. CDR3 nucleotides: TGTGCCAGCGGGGGCTACGTGAACACTGAAGCTTTCTTT.

The J gene is TRBJ2-5, the V gene TRBV11-2; 9 bases are shared with TRBD2. CDR1 is SGHAT, CDR2 FQNNGV, per germline. CDR3 length: 14 amino acids. The V and J ends lost 4 bases and 5 bases, in that order; junction bases with no gene match: 5. The CDR3 loop reads CASSSRTSEETQYF. CDR3 DNA: TGTGCCAGCAGCTCCCGGACTAGCGAGGAGACCCAGTACTTC.

This clone was seen once. The chain uses TRBV27 and TRBJ2-1; TRBD2 agrees at 10 bases. The J segment lost 0 bases and the V segment lost 1 base, leaving 9 bases of the junction unmatched. This CDR3 spans 19 amino acids. Germline loops: CDR1 MNHEY, CDR2 SMNVEV (reference sequence). CDR3 residues: CASSLYGLAGDYSYNEQFF. CDR3 DNA sequence: TGTGCCAGCAGTTTATACGGGCTAGCGGGGGATTACTCCTACAATGAGCAGTTCTTC.

J is TRBJ2-1 and V is TRBV19; the D gene is possibly TRBD1 (6 bases). CDR1 is LNHDA and CDR2 is SQIVND in the germline V gene (reference sequence). Trimming pared 7 bases from V and 0 bases from J, leaving 16 bases between. CDR3 length: 16 amino acids. The CDR3 coding sequence is TGTGCCAGTAAAACGGGACACCTGAGCTCCTACAATGAGCAGTTCTTC. Translated, it gives CASKTGHLSSYNEQFF. The whole variable domain, remainder taken from reference TRBV19 and TRBJ2-1, is DGGITQSPKYLFRKEGQNVTLSCEQNLNHDAMYWYRQDPGQGLRLIYYSQIVNDFQKGDIAEGYSVSREKKESFPLTVTSAQKNPTAFYLCASKTGHLSSYNEQFFGPGTRLTVL.

The chain is built from TRBV5-4 and TRBJ1-2; a weak D match, TRBD1 (5 bases). This CDR3 contains 16 residues. Germline-derived CDR1 and CDR2 are SGHNT and YYREEE (reference sequence). V shed 7 bases and J shed 5 bases, with 24 bases lying between them. For the CDR3, the DNA is TGTGCCAGCGGACTAGTCCCCGGGGACCCGTCTTATGGCTACACCTTC. The encoded protein is CASGLVPGDPSYGYTF.

The V call is TRBV21-1, the J call TRBJ1-4; the table's D call, TRBD1, has no DNA check behind it. TRBV21-1 is listed as a pseudogene. The CDR3 has 17 residues. The CDR3 protein is CASSKGTGLATNEKLFF. CDR3 DNA: TGTGCCAGCAGCAAGGGGACAGGACTTGCAACTAATGAAAAACTGTTTTTT.

V is TRBV29-1 and J is TRBJ1-1, with D perhaps matching TRBD1 (5 bases). This CDR3 spans 12 amino acids. Germline loops: CDR1 SQVTM, CDR2 ANQGSEA. The ends were cut back, 5 bases at V and 4 bases at J, with 11 bases in the middle. CDR3 protein: CSVLREGTEAFF. In DNA form, the CDR3 reads TGCAGCGTTCTCAGGGAGGGCACTGAAGCTTTCTTT.

The CDR3 bases are TGTGCCAGCAGCGACAGACCCCAGGGCCCCCCGACTTACACCATATATTTT. It codes for CASSDRPQGPPTYTIYF. The genes are TRBV9 and TRBJ1-3; D perhaps matches TRBD1 (5 bases). The germline V gene encodes CDR1 SGDLS and CDR2 YYNGEE. The V and J ends lost 3 bases and 8 bases respectively, with 24 bases between them. The CDR3 totals 17 residues. Together with reference TRBV9 and TRBJ1-3, the CDR3 gives the full variable domain: DSGVTQTPKHLITATGQRVTLRCSPRSGDLSVYWYQQSLDQGLQFLIQYYNGEERAKGNILERFSAQQFPDLHSELNLSSLELGDSALYFCASSDRPQGPPTYTIYFGEGSWLTVV.

This chain connects TRBV5-1 to TRBJ2-3; the match to TRBD2 covers 7 bases. V was clipped by 2 bases and J by 4 bases; unmatched bases: 7. Germline values: CDR1 SGHRS, CDR2 YFSETQ. The CDR3 spans 15 residues. The DNA for the CDR3 is TGCGCCAGCAGCTTTTTGGGAGGGTACGCAGATACGCAGTATTTT. This encodes CASSFLGGYADTQYF.

This chain links TRBV11-3 with TRBJ2-1; D is undetermined. Germline CDR1 and CDR2: SGHNT and YENEEA. The CDR3 consists of 15 residues. V lost 8 bases and J lost 2, with 16 bases in between. CDR3 region: CASVRPGSPYNEQFF. CDR3 nucleotides: TGTGCCAGCGTACGCCCGGGTAGCCCCTACAATGAGCAGTTCTTC.

This chain links TRBV10-1 with TRBJ2-1; the match to TRBD2 covers 13 bases. Germline V gene lookup returns CDR1 WNHNN and CDR2 SYGVQD (reference sequence). This CDR3 comprises 17 residues. J lost 0 bases, V lost 5 bases, and 4 bases had no gene match. In nucleotides, the CDR3 is TGCGCCAGCAGTACCCGACTAGCGGGGGGCTCCTACAATGAGCAGTTCTTC. Its translation is CASSTRLAGGSYNEQFF.

J is TRBJ2-7 and V is TRBV7-9, with 7 nucleotides matching TRBD1. CDR3 size: 14 residues. CDR1 and CDR2 from the germline V gene are SEHNR and FQNEAQ (reference sequence). V shed 5 bases, J shed 0 bases, and the junction held 4 bases outside the gene matches. CDR3 sequence: CASSLRDSSYEQYF. CDR3 DNA sequence: TGTGCCAGCAGCCTAAGGGACAGCTCCTACGAGCAGTACTTC.

The J gene is TRBJ1-5, the V gene TRBV7-8; perhaps TRBD1 as D (5 bases). V was cut by 2 bases and J by 2 bases, with 16 bases left in between. The CDR3 loop spans 17 amino acids. Germline lookup yields CDR1 SGHVS and CDR2 FQNEAQ. As DNA, the CDR3 is TGTGCCAGCAGCTTATATCAGGGACTACTTGGCAATCAGCCCCAGCATTTT. Its translation: CASSLYQGLLGNQPQHF. Looking up the rest from reference TRBV7-8 and TRBJ1-5 gives the full variable domain: GAGVSQSPRYKVAKRGQDVALRCDPISGHVSLFWYQQALGQGPEFLTYFQNEAQLDKSGLPSDRFFAERPEGSVSTLKIQRTQQEDSAVYLCASSLYQGLLGNQPQHFGDGTRLSIL.

V usage is TRBV2 and J usage is TRBJ2-1, with TRBD2 as a possible D gene (6 bases). CDR1 is SNHLY and CDR2 is FYNNEI in the germline V gene. There are 14 residues in the CDR3. Trimming shortened V by 6 bases and J by 4 bases, and 13 bases separated the two germline ends. CDR3 protein: CASSGGTLYNEQFF. CDR3 nucleotide sequence: TGTGCCAGCAGCGGGGGAACCTTATACAATGAGCAGTTCTTC.

J is TRBJ1-5 and V is TRBV5-6, with D hard to call. This CDR3 region has 12 residues. Germline V gene sequence: CDR1 SGHDT, CDR2 YYEEEE. V was clipped by 1 base and J by 7 bases, with 6 bases between them. CDR3 in amino acids: CASSLYGQPQHF. Written as DNA, the CDR3 is TGTGCCAGCAGCTTGTACGGGCAGCCCCAGCATTTT. Full variable domain (remainder filled in from reference TRBV5-6 and TRBJ1-5): DAGVTQSPTHLIKTRGQQVTLRCSPKSGHDTVSWYQQALGQGPQFIFQYYEEEERQRGNFPDRFSGHQFPNYSSELNVNALLLGDSALYLCASSLYGQPQHFGDGTRLSIL.

The chain has TRBV27 and TRBJ1-4, with D possibly being TRBD1 (5 bases). CDR3 length: 15 residues. Trimming pared 2 bases from V and 2 bases from J, leaving 9 bases between. The germline gives CDR1 MNHEY, CDR2 SMNVEV (reference sequence). CDR3 sequence (DNA): TGTGCCAGCAGTTTAGCGGGGGGGACTAATGAAAAACTGTTTTTT. It yields the protein CASSLAGGTNEKLFF.

The J gene is TRBJ1-5, the V gene TRBV28, with D tentatively TRBD1 (6 bases). The CDR3 is 15 amino acids. The germline gives CDR1 MDHEN, CDR2 SYDVKM. Trimming took off 1 base at V and 4 bases at J, with 11 bases between the two ends. The CDR3 sequence is CASSLSRTENQPQHF. The CDR3, as DNA: TGTGCCAGCAGTTTATCGAGGACAGAGAATCAGCCCCAGCATTTT.

This clone was counted at least ten times. This chain links TRBV14 with TRBJ2-7; 9 positions agree with TRBD1. V lost 4 bases to trimming and J lost 6 bases; unmatched junction nucleotides: 10. CDR3 length equals 15 residues. CDR1 and CDR2 (germline): SGHDN, FVKESK. CDR3 sequence (DNA): TGTGCCAGCAGCCCCCGGACAGGGGTTTCCGGCGAGCAGTACTTC. Translation: CASSPRTGVSGEQYF.